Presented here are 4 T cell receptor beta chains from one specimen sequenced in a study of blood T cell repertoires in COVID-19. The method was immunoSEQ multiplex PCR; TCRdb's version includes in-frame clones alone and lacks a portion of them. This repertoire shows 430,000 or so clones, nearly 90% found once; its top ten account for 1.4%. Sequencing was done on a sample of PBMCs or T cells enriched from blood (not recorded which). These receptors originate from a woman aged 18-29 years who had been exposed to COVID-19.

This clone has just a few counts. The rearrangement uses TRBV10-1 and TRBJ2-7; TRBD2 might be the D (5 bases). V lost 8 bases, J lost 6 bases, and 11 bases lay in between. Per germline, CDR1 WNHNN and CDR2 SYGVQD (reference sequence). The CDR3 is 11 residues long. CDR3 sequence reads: CASPRTAEQYF. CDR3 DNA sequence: TGCGCCAGCCCCCGGACTGCCGAGCAGTACTTC.

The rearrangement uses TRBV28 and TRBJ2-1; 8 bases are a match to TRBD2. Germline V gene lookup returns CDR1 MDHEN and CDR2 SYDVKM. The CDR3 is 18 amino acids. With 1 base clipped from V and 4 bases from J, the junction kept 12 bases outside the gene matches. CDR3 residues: CASSLLKGRTSGYNEQFF. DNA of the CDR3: TGTGCCAGCAGTTTATTGAAAGGCCGAACTAGCGGTTACAATGAGCAGTTCTTC.

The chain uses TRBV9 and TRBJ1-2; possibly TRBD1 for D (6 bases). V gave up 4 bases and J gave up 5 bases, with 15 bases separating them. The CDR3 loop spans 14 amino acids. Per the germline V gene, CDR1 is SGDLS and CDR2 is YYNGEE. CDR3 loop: CASSTNREIYGYTF. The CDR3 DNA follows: TGTGCCAGCAGCACTAACAGGGAAATATATGGCTACACCTTC.

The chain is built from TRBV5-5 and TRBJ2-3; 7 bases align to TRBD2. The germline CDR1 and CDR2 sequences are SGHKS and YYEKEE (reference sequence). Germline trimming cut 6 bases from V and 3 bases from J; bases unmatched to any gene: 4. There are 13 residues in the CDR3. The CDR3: CASNGGRTDTQYF. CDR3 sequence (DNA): TGTGCCAGCAACGGCGGGAGAACAGATACGCAGTATTTT.